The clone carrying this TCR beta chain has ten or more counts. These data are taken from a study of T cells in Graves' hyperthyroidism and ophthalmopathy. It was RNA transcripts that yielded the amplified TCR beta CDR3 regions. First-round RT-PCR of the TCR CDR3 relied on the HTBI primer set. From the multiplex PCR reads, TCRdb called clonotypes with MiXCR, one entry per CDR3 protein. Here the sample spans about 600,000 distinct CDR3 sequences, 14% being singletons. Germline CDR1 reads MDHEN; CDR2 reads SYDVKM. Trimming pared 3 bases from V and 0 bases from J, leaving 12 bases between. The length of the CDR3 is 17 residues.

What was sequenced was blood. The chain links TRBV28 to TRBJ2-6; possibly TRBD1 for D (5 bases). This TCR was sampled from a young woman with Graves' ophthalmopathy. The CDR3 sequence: CASSFWGPSSGANVLTF. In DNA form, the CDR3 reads TGTGCCAGCAGTTTCTGGGGCCCAAGCTCTGGGGCCAACGTCCTGACTTTC.